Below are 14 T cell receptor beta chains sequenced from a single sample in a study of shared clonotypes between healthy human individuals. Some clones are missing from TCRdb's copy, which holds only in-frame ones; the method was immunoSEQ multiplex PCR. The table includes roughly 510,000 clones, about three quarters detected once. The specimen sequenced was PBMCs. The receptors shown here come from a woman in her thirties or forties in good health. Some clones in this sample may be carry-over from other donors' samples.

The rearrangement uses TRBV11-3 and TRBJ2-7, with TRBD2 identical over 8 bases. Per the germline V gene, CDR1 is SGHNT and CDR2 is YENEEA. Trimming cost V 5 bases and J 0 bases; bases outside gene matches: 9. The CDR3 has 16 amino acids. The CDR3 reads CASSPRLAKSSYEQYF. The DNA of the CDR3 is TGTGCCAGCAGCCCCAGACTAGCGAAGAGCTCCTACGAGCAGTACTTC.

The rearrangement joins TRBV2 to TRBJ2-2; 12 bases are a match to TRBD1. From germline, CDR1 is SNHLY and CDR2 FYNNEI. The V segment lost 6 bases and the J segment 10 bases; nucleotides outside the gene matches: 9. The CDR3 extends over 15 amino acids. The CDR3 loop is CASSPFGTGGEELFF. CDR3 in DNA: TGTGCCAGCAGCCCATTCGGGACAGGGGGCGAGGAGCTGTTTTTT.

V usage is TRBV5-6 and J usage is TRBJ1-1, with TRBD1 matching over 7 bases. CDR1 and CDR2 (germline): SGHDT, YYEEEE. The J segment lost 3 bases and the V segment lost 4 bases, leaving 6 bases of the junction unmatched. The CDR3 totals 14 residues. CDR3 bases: TGTGCCAGCAGCCCACAGGGGTCGGACACTGAAGCTTTCTTT. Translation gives CASSPQGSDTEAFF.

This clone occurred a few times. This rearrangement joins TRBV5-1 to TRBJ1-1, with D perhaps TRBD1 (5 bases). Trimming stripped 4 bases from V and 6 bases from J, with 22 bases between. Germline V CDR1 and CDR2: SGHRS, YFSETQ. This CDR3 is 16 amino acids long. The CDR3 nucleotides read TGCGCCAGCAGCCCCGCGCACGGGGGGGATGCCGCTGAAGCTTTCTTT. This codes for CASSPAHGGDAAEAFF.

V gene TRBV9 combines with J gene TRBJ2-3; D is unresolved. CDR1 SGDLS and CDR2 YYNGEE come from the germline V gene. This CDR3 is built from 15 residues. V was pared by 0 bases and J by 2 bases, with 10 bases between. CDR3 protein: CASSVGSEHTDTQYF. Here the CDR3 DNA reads TGTGCCAGCAGCGTAGGAAGCGAACACACAGATACGCAGTATTTT.

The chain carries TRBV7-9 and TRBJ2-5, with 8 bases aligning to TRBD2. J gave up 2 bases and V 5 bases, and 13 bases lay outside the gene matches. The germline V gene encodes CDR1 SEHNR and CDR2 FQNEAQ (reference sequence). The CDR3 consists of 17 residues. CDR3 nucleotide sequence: TGTGCCAGCAGCCCCTCTGGGATAGCGGGATATCAAGAGACCCAGTACTTC. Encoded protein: CASSPSGIAGYQETQYF.

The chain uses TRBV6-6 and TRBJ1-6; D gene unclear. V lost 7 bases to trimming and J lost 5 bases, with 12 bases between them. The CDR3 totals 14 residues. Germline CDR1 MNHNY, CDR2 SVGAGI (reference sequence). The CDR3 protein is CASTATSNNSPLHF. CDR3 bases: TGTGCCAGCACTGCAACCTCTAATAATTCACCCCTCCACTTT.

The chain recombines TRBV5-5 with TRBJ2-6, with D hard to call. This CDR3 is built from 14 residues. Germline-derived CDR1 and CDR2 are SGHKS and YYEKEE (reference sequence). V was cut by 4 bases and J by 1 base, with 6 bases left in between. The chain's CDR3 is CASSERSGANVLTF. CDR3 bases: TGTGCCAGCAGCGAGAGGTCTGGGGCCAACGTCCTGACTTTC.

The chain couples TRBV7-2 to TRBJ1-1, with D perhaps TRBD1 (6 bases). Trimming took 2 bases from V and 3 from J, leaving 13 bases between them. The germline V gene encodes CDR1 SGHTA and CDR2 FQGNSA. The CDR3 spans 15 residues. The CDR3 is CASSLFLGADTEAFF. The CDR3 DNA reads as TGTGCCAGCAGCTTATTTTTGGGGGCGGACACTGAAGCTTTCTTT.

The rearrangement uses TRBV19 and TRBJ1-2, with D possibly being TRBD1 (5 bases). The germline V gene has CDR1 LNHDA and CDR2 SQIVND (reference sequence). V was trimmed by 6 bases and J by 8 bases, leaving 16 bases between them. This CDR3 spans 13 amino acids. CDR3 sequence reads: CASRGLGRWGYTF. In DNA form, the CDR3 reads TGTGCCAGTAGAGGCTTGGGGCGTTGGGGCTACACCTTC.

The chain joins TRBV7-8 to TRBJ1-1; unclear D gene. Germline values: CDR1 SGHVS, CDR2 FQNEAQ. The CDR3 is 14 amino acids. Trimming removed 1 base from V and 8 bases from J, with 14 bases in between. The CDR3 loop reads CASSLESTVEEAFF. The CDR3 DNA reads TGTGCCAGCAGCTTAGAGTCTACAGTGGAGGAAGCTTTCTTT.

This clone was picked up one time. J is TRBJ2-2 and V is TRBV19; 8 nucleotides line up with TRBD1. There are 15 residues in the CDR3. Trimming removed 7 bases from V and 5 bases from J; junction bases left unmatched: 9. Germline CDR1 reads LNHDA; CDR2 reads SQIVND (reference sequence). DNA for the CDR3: TGTGCCAGTAACGGGCAGGGGGCGATAACCGGGGAGCTGTTTTTT. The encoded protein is CASNGQGAITGELFF.

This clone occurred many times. DNA for the CDR3: TGTGCCTGGAACTTTCTCCGGGACAGGGGGCGCCGAGGCTACACCTTC. This sequence encodes CAWNFLRDRGRRGYTF. The chain uses TRBV30 and TRBJ1-2, with 12 bases lining up with TRBD1. The germline gives CDR1 GTSNPN, CDR2 SVGIG (reference sequence). The CDR3 consists of 16 residues. J lost 8 bases, V lost 4 bases, and 14 bases had no gene match.

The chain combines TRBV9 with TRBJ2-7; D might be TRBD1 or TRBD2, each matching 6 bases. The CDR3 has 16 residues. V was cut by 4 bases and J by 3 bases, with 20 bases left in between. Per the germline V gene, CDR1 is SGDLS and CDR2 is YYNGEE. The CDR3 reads CASSPSGGRSLYEQYF. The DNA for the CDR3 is TGTGCCAGCAGCCCCAGTGGGGGGCGTAGCCTCTACGAGCAGTACTTC.